This TCR beta chain was sequenced during a study of blood T cell repertoires in COVID-19 (dated by TCRdb to about 2020). With respect to the entire study: Collaborator samples came from the United States, Italy and Spain and covered acute and convalescent phases of COVID-19. A de-identified subject ID, COVID-19 status, age in years and sex were almost always included in the sample metadata. The repertoires were made available in a free public database intended to serve as a resource for research on the immune response to SARS-CoV-2. Where available, HLA class I and class II types were obtained from metadata supplied by the sample provider rather than from assay-based typing. The material from the prospective study consisted of cDNA or gDNA derived from T cells, B-cell-depleted T cells, or PBMCs. Samples were obtained from the ongoing ImmuneRACE study (first 160 participants) and from about 1,300 subjects provided by 6 global collaborators. Subjects who had been exposed to COVID-19, were actively infected with it, or had recovered from it provided the deeply sampled blood TCRbeta repertoires that made up the dataset.

With regard to this clone: The antigen it recognizes is unknown. Per-base quality was not reported, and no clone a single base away is much larger than it.

The germline V gene encodes CDR1 LGHNA and CDR2 YSLEER. V and J are truncated by 0 bases and 3 bases respectively, leaving an intervening sequence of 11 bases. Its CDR3 holds 15 amino acids, cysteine through phenylalanine. Just CDR3 DNA is preserved here, 45 bases in frame from base 1. The immunoSEQ Assay, a bias-controlled multiplex PCR, was used to amplify TCRbeta CDR3 regions from genomic DNA. The published analysis was carried out like this. Within the assay, amplification of reference gene primers was used to estimate how many nucleated cells each sample contained. To quantify the absolute abundance of each unique TCRbeta CDR3 rearrangement, sequence reads were collapsed and filtered. For each sample, productive Simpson clonality was calculated as the square root of Simpson's diversity index over productive rearrangements. TCRdb mirrors the immuneACCESS table, restricted to in-frame sequences. Some clones are absent from its copies; in checked studies, under half trace to an unresolved V gene, and the reason for the others is unknown. V and J calls plus clone size are reproduced from that table; the DNA served to infer D and trimming. This sample has approximately 200,000 clones in its table, and 80% to 85% of those were observed once. The ten largest make up roughly 6.9% of the sample.

Participants in the prospective study were aged roughly 18 to 100 years, lived in under 30 United States geographic areas, and enrolled through a virtual design. In the prospective study, cohorts were assigned on the basis of participant-reported clinical history obtained from a screening survey and a study questionnaire. For ImmuneRACE Cohort 3, a participant was defined as recovered based on two consecutive negative NP/OP PCR tests, clearance by a healthcare professional, or resolution of symptoms. Each participant in the prospective study had whole blood, serum and a nasopharyngeal or oropharyngeal swab collected by mobile phlebotomists. Additional blood draws and questionnaires over an approximately 2-month period could optionally be provided by prospective study participants. Prospective study blood samples were shipped either frozen or at room temperature before DNA extraction. Study-wide findings and limitations: How much clinical and demographic metadata was included differed by source and by participant, and the metadata was provided uncurated.

The sample consisted of PBMCs or T cells enriched from blood (not recorded which). The V and J genes are TRBV4-3 and TRBJ1-2; a confident D gene designation cannot be given. This clonotype was sampled from a man aged 40-55 years who had recovered from COVID-19. Here the CDR3 is given as CASSQDVGRDYGYTF. The bases are TGCGCCAGCAGCCAAGATGTCGGTCGGGACTATGGCTACACCTTC.